Each of the 20 T cell receptor beta chains below was sequenced from the same sample in a study of cytomegalovirus exposure and HLA in healthy donors. Amplification used 60 Vbeta primers and 13 Jbeta primers. Data came from immunoSEQ multiplex PCR; TCRdb stores just in-frame clones and leaves some out. Found here are 55,000 to 80,000 clones, 65% to 75% of them singletons; the top ten hold under 7%. The sequenced sample was PBMCs. The receptor source for this set is a woman younger than 45 in good health and CMV-seronegative.

The chain couples TRBV27 to TRBJ2-1; TRBD2 agrees at 12 bases. CDR1 is MNHEY, CDR2 SMNVEV, per germline (reference sequence). CDR3 length equals 16 residues. After removal of 6 bases from V and 6 bases from J, the junction contained 9 bases not matched to a gene. The CDR3 DNA sequence: TGTGCCAGCAGCCCAGCCGGGACTAGCGGGCGCAATGAGCAGTTCTTC. This codes for CASSPAGTSGRNEQFF.

The chain has TRBV19 and TRBJ2-1; the match to TRBD2 covers 15 bases. The J segment lost 2 bases and the V segment lost 5 bases, leaving 7 bases of the junction unmatched. This CDR3 has 18 residues. The germline CDR1 and CDR2 sequences are LNHDA and SQIVND (reference sequence). CDR3 DNA: TGTGCCAGTAGTGCCTCCGGGACTAGCGGGAGGACCTACAATGAGCAGTTCTTC. Encoded protein: CASSASGTSGRTYNEQFF.

The chain links TRBV5-1 to TRBJ2-2; 7 bases match TRBD1. The V and J ends lost 2 bases and 7 bases, in that order; junction bases with no gene match: 8. The CDR3 is 15 residues long. CDR1 and CDR2 (germline): SGHRS, YFSETQ. CDR3: CASSFVDRAVGELFF. Written as DNA, the CDR3 is TGCGCCAGCAGCTTCGTCGACAGGGCCGTCGGGGAGCTGTTTTTT. The full variable domain, in which reference TRBV5-1 and TRBJ2-2 provide the parts outside the CDR3, is KAGVTQTPRYLIKTRGQQVTLSCSPISGHRSVSWYQQTPGQGLQFLFEYFSETQRNKGNFPGRFSGRQFSNSRSEMNVSTLELGDSALYLCASSFVDRAVGELFFGEGSRLTVL.

This chain uses TRBV5-4 with TRBJ2-3, with D uncertain. There are 14 residues in the CDR3. Germline CDR1 and CDR2: SGHNT and YYREEE (reference sequence). Trimming pared 0 bases from V and 2 bases from J, leaving 7 bases between. CDR3 amino acids: CASSLVAVTDTQYF. Written as DNA, the CDR3 is TGTGCCAGCAGCTTGGTAGCAGTCACAGATACGCAGTATTTT.

CDR3 in DNA: TGTGCCTGGAGTCCTAGCGAAAGGACAGATACGCAGTATTTT. This codes for CAWSPSERTDTQYF. This chain connects TRBV30 to TRBJ2-3; D is possibly TRBD2 (6 bases). Trimming stripped 2 bases from V and 3 bases from J, with 12 bases between. The CDR3 consists of 14 residues. The germline CDR1 and CDR2 sequences are GTSNPN and SVGIG (reference sequence).

The sample holds one count of this clone. V is TRBV9 and J is TRBJ2-1, with D unresolved. Germline V gives CDR1 SGDLS, CDR2 YYNGEE. The ends were cut back, 0 bases at V and 0 bases at J, with 7 bases in the middle. The CDR3 is 15 residues long. The CDR3: CASSVDPGSYNEQFF. CDR3 DNA sequence: TGTGCCAGCAGCGTAGACCCAGGCTCCTACAATGAGCAGTTCTTC. The full variable domain, with the rest looked up from reference TRBV9 and TRBJ2-1, is DSGVTQTPKHLITATGQRVTLRCSPRSGDLSVYWYQQSLDQGLQFLIQYYNGEERAKGNILERFSAQQFPDLHSELNLSSLELGDSALYFCASSVDPGSYNEQFFGPGTRLTVL.

This chain uses TRBV5-1 with TRBJ2-5; a weak D match, TRBD2 (5 bases). The CDR3 has 15 residues. Trimming left V 5 bases short and J 2 bases short, with 16 bases between. Germline V lookup: CDR1 SGHRS, CDR2 YFSETQ. CDR3 residues: CASSAVGSGQETQYF. CDR3 sequence (DNA): TGCGCCAGCAGTGCTGTTGGGAGTGGTCAAGAGACCCAGTACTTC.

V is TRBV4-3 and J is TRBJ1-2; TRBD1 is a possible D gene (5 bases). The CDR3 is 13 amino acids. Per germline, CDR1 LGHNA and CDR2 YSLEER. Trimming cost V 4 bases and J 6 bases, with 12 bases left between them. The CDR3 nucleotides read TGCGCCAGCAGCCCCTGGGGCGCGGATGGCTACACCTTC. This encodes CASSPWGADGYTF.

This clone was observed a handful of times. CDR3 DNA: TGTGCCAGCAGTTCAGGCAGTACCTACAATGAGCAGTTCTTC. This gives the protein CASSSGSTYNEQFF. The chain recombines TRBV27 with TRBJ2-1; no firm D call. V dropped 4 bases and J dropped 2 bases, with 9 bases sitting between them. The CDR3 totals 14 residues. CDR1 MNHEY and CDR2 SMNVEV come from the germline V gene (reference sequence).

J is TRBJ2-7 and V is TRBV5-8; perhaps D is TRBD1 or TRBD2 (5 bases each). The length of the CDR3 is 11 residues. Germline CDR1 and CDR2: SGHTS and YDEGEE. Trimming removed 2 bases from V and 8 bases from J, with 8 bases in between. Written as DNA, the CDR3 is TGTGCCAGCAGCTTTCAGGGACAGCAGTACGTC. This sequence encodes CASSFQGQQYV.

The V call is TRBV6-1, the J call TRBJ2-2; no definite D call. The V and J ends lost 3 bases and 7 bases respectively, with 9 bases between them. The germline V gene has CDR1 MNHNS and CDR2 SASEGT. The CDR3 has 13 residues. CDR3 sequence (DNA): TGTGCCAGCAGTGAGCGGAGAAGCGGGGAGCTGTTTTTT. It is translated as CASSERRSGELFF.

This chain connects TRBV29-1 to TRBJ2-3; unclear D gene. This CDR3 comprises 16 residues. CDR1 and CDR2 (germline): SQVTM, ANQGSEA. V was pared by 3 bases and J by 5 bases, with 21 bases between. CDR3 region: CSVEAAVWPLGDTQYF. The DNA of the CDR3 is TGCAGCGTTGAGGCGGCGGTTTGGCCACTGGGAGATACGCAGTATTTT.

The chain is built from TRBV7-8 and TRBJ1-4; D is unclear. CDR3 length equals 14 residues. Per germline, CDR1 SGHVS and CDR2 FQNEAQ. Trimming took 5 bases from V and 7 from J, leaving 14 bases between them. The CDR3 is CASSARTNSEKLFF. The CDR3 DNA follows: TGTGCCAGCAGCGCCCGGACTAACTCTGAAAAACTGTTTTTT.

This rearrangement joins TRBV7-8 to TRBJ1-1, with D possibly being TRBD1 (6 bases). This CDR3 has 15 amino acids. Germline V CDR1 and CDR2: SGHVS, FQNEAQ. The V gene lost 1 base and the J gene lost 2 bases, with 11 bases spanning the gap. For the CDR3, the DNA is TGTGCCAGCAGCTTAGGGGCAGGGGCTAACACTGAAGCTTTCTTT. Protein sequence: CASSLGAGANTEAFF.

The chain links TRBV7-8 to TRBJ2-5; possible D gene TRBD1, 7 bases. The CDR3 totals 16 residues. Germline V gene data show CDR1 as SGHVS and CDR2 as FQNEAQ. Trimming shortened V by 5 bases and J by 5 bases, and 21 bases separated the two germline ends. The chain's CDR3 is CASSLIVQGGSETQYF. The CDR3 nucleotides are TGTGCCAGCAGCCTCATAGTGCAGGGGGGCAGTGAGACCCAGTACTTC.

The V and J genes are TRBV5-4 and TRBJ2-3, with 10 nucleotides matching TRBD2. Germline CDR1 is SGHNT and CDR2 is YYREEE (reference sequence). The CDR3 loop spans 15 amino acids. J lost 6 bases, V lost 4 bases, and 8 bases had no gene match. CDR3 in DNA: TGTGCCAGCAGCCCACAGCGGGAGGGATCGGATACGCAGTATTTT. Its translation: CASSPQREGSDTQYF.

The chain recombines TRBV18 with TRBJ1-1, with 8 bases lining up with TRBD1. This CDR3 has 13 residues. The ends lost 3 bases at V and 6 bases at J; junction bases unmatched: 3. In germline, CDR1 is KGHSH, CDR2 LQKENI. The CDR3 region has the DNA TGTGCCAGCTCACCCCAGGGGGCCTCTGAAGCTTTCTTT. Residues: CASSPQGASEAFF.

The chain is built from TRBV27 and TRBJ2-2; D remains ambiguous. V was clipped by 4 bases and J by 4 bases, with 10 bases between them. Germline loops: CDR1 MNHEY, CDR2 SMNVEV (reference sequence). The CDR3 sequence is 14 residues long. CDR3 DNA: TGTGCCAGCAGTTCAACCCCGAGCACCGGGGAGCTGTTTTTT. Protein product: CASSSTPSTGELFF.

The J gene is TRBJ2-7, the V gene TRBV27, with D possibly being TRBD2 (6 bases). Per germline, CDR1 MNHEY and CDR2 SMNVEV (reference sequence). The CDR3 runs 15 residues. V was trimmed by 3 bases and J by 3 bases, leaving 15 bases between them. CDR3 nucleotide sequence: TGTGCCAGCAGTTTTTATCCGGGAGAGTTCTACGAGCAGTACTTC. It is translated as CASSFYPGEFYEQYF.

Details on this clone: This likely stems from a read error, as it lies one base from a far larger clone. The CDR3 DNA sequence: TGTGCCAGCTGCTTAGCGCAGGGTATGTACACTGAAGCTTTCTTT. Translated: CASCLAQGMYTEAFF. This chain uses TRBV7-9 with TRBJ1-1, with D possibly being TRBD1 (5 bases). CDR3 size: 15 residues. Looked up from germline, CDR1 is SEHNR and CDR2 is FQNEAQ (reference sequence).